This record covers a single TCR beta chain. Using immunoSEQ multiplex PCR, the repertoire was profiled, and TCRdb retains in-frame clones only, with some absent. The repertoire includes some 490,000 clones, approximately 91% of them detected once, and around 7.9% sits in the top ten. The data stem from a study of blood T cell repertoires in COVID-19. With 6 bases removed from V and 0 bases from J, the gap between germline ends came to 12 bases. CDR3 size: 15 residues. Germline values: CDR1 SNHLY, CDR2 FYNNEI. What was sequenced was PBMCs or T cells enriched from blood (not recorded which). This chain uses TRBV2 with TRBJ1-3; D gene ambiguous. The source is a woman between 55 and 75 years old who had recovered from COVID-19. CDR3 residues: CASSPRGPSGNTIYF. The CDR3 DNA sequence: TGTGCCAGCAGCCCTCGGGGTCCCTCTGGAAACACCATATATTTT.